There are a few counts of the clone carrying this T cell receptor (beta chain). The antigen is undetermined. 5'RACE with constant-segment primers built TCRalpha and TCRbeta cDNA libraries with UMIs. TCRdb recomputed calls from the 5' RACE reads with MiXCR, one row per CDR3 protein. The sample has about 350,000 distinct CDR3 sequences, roughly 13% seen once. The data are from a study of T-cell memory formation after mild COVID-19. In the study overall: Largely donor-specific sequence clusters came from a couple of donors. Study-level findings and limits: Chiefly within CM and EM were the contracting CD4+ clones; CD8+ ones were within EMRA. Day 15 to 85 contracting clones showed balanced CD4/CD8; later expanders leaned CD4+.

Trimming pared 4 bases from V and 1 base from J, leaving 14 bases between. The CDR3 consists of 15 residues. From germline, CDR1 is SGHRS and CDR2 YFSETQ. The receptor was isolated from a man aged 18 to 29 who had mild COVID-19 (a few samples of this study predate the infection). Cell type and time point are not known. The specimen was PBMCs or a T cell subset sorted from them (not recorded which). The chain couples TRBV5-1 to TRBJ1-2; D unclear. The CDR3 sequence is CASSRDIANNYGYTF. The DNA for the CDR3 is TGCGCCAGCAGCCGGGATATTGCCAATAACTATGGCTACACCTTC.